Sequencing of this T cell receptor beta chain was carried out in a study of blood T cells in healthy people across ages (dated by TCRdb to the mid-2010s). For context, the study as a whole: Template switching captured roughly one uniquely barcoded TCR beta cDNA molecule per two T cells in model experiments. For two donors (one aged 18 to 30 and one aged 80 or older), the study analyzed two additional independent replicas of 1 million unique cDNA reads from the same blood draw. Using deep sequencing normalized with unique cDNA molecular identifiers, the study measured how TCR beta repertoire diversity changes with age. Donors were grouped into four age groups: young (average approximately 16 years), middle-aged (39), aged (roughly 67) and long-lived (around 80). The paper's findings and limits, for the study overall: Compared with the aged group, more naive CD4+ T cells, fewer expanded clones and increased TCR diversity were shown by the long-lived group, suggesting age selection. There was a strong correlation between observed TCR beta diversity and the percentage of naive T cells measured by flow cytometry. As age increased, observed TCR beta diversity per million T cells dropped in a roughly linear way, and a significant reduction was already evident by age about 40. Total diversity estimates from one million sequenced T cells were considered lower bounds and underestimates. Bulk unsorted PBMC profiling prevented conclusive comparison of naive and antigen-experienced compartments. Because the CMV infection status of the donors was unknown, age-related changes in expanded clonotypes may potentially have been confounded.

This clonotype was seen a few times. It has no known antigen specificity. It has no much larger one-base neighbor in the sample; base qualities were not kept. Library preparation employed 5' RACE. This sample was sequenced with an Illumina HiSeq 2500. A second about 7 to 11 cycle PCR used a sample-barcoded 5' primer and a J-beta primer mix. Each TCR beta cDNA molecule received a unique molecular identifier from a template-switch 5' adaptor carrying 12 random nucleotides. Each sample yielded at least 2.5 million CDR3-containing paired-end reads. First-strand cDNA was synthesized from all RNA with the Mint cDNA synthesis kit, primed by a TRBC-specific oligonucleotide. After uracil-DNA glycosylase treatment, a first 18-cycle PCR used universal primers M1SS and BC2_uni_R on all cDNA. For the original study's pipeline: Normalization of each sample was performed by random selection of 1 million high-quality reads, each carrying a distinct molecular identifier. Reads sharing molecular identifiers were discarded rather than binned into consensus sequences. MiTCR, with a Q25 quality threshold and the strictest error-elimination algorithm, was used for CDR3 identification, clonotype clustering and error correction. A nonparametric unseen species model with Euler transformation was used to estimate lower-bound total TCR beta diversity. Clones were called with MiXCR by TCRdb after fastp trimmed the public reads at Q25, and only in-frame beta chains were retained. Identical CDR3 proteins give one entry, which carries the most common genes and DNA. The V and J calls follow TCRdb's processing rather than the paper's. Across this sample there are some 930,000 distinct CDR3 sequences, with approximately 32% seen only once. Roughly 10% of the sample comes from the top ten.

The CDR3 numbers 18 residues from cysteine through phenylalanine. This entry keeps only the CDR3 DNA: 54 bases, framed from base 1. The CDR1 and CDR2 encoded by the germline V gene (reference sequence) are LGHDT and YNNKEL. V is pruned by 3 bases and J by 0 bases, leaving 9 bases of the junction without a gene match. The roughly 39 donors, aged about 6 to 95 years, were systemically healthy Caucasian individuals from Russia. Each donor gave approximately 9.4 milliliters of peripheral blood, drawn into EDTA-treated Vacutainer tubes. Ficoll-Paque density-gradient centrifugation was used to isolate PBMCs, with at least 7 million per sample. Trizol reagent was used to extract total RNA from PBMCs, with at least 5 micrograms per sample. For every donor, flow cytometry on a PBMC aliquot measured the percentage of naive CD45RAhigh/CD27high T cells. The data also belong to a second study, concerning T cells of mothers and their children. The second study, in turn, reports: Nine systemically healthy Caucasian individuals, comprising three mothers and their six children, were included as donors. cDNA synthesis consumed the entire amount of extracted RNA, loaded at around 1.5 ug RNA in each 15 ul reaction. Sample barcodes and 2-4 random nucleotides were added via the M1S primer in the second PCR. Over 8 million TCR beta CDR3 reads were obtained for each mother, and some 3.1 million reads were obtained for each child. Thymic selection shapes the output of TCR recombination in a similar way in related and unrelated pairs, and inherited differences have a minor effect. Related mother-child pairs always showed normalized repertoire overlap that was slightly higher than in unrelated mother-child pairs, though the difference was never significant. No persistent microchimeric T cell clones were detected, at a sensitivity of roughly 100 clones per million clonotypes. To look for features that set related mother-child pairs apart from unrelated individuals, the researchers ran deep NGS to compare the TCR beta repertoires of mothers and children. The mean age was roughly 44 +/- 4 years for the mothers and approximately 11 +/- 4 years for the children. After adapter ligation with NEBNext reagents, the libraries were sequenced on Illumina HiSeq 2000 with 100+100 nt paired-end reads. Mother and child libraries were prepared a month apart and sequenced in separate runs to prevent cross-contamination. Each donor had between roughly 500,000 and 2,100,000 distinct TCR beta clonotypes identified. Naive TCR beta clonotypes were estimated from low-frequency clonotypes matched to each donor's FACS-determined naive share, without sorting.

The chain uses TRBV3-1 and TRBJ2-1; 9 central bases correspond to TRBD2. The sample consisted of blood. The clonotype was recovered from a woman between 40 and 50 years old in good health. The CDR3 in this case is CASSHQSSGALSYNEQFF. The nucleotide sequence is given as TGTGCCAGCAGCCACCAATCTAGCGGGGCCCTCTCCTACAATGAGCAGTTCTTC.